This entry features one T cell receptor (beta chain) sequence. The antigen remains unidentified. The sample originates from a study of cytomegalovirus exposure and HLA in healthy donors. CDR1 SEHNR and CDR2 FQNEAQ come from the germline V gene (reference sequence). The CDR3 runs 14 residues. The V segment lost 3 bases and the J segment 7 bases; nucleotides outside the gene matches: 1. Vbeta (60) and Jbeta (13) primers were used in the PCR. Data came from immunoSEQ multiplex PCR; TCRdb stores just in-frame clones and leaves some out. The sample yields tens of thousands of clones, 60% to 80% seen once. Study observations and caveats: Association with HLA alleles at 0.05 false discovery rate was found for about 17,000 TCR beta sequences in a later analysis.

The clonotype comes from a man aged 25-45 years in good health and CMV-seronegative. The sequencing sample was made of PBMCs. The rearrangement links TRBV7-9 to TRBJ2-2, with 11 bases aligning to TRBD1. For the CDR3, the DNA is TGTGCCAGCAGCTTGGGACAGGGGGACGGGGAGCTGTTTTTT. It encodes CASSLGQGDGELFF.